This TCR beta chain was recovered during a study of breast tumors, draining lymph nodes, adjacent tissues. Regarding the study as a whole: Tumor T cell lymph node origin was a supported hypothesis, not proven. Tumors had less TCR diversity than lymph nodes, more than nontumor tissue.

Breast cancer patients provided tissue from their axillary draining lymph nodes. This clonotype was counted ten times or more. Its specificity is unknown. TCRdb fed the multiplex PCR reads into MiXCR, producing one record per CDR3 protein. The table includes around 190,000 distinct CDR3 sequences, approximately 33% detected once. This TCR came from a female donor with breast cancer. Some clones in this sample may be carry-over from other donors' samples. The source material was axillary lymph node tissue.

Here the CDR3 reads CAIHWPQSTDTQYF. DNA of the CDR3: TGTGCCATCCACTGGCCCCAGAGCACAGATACGCAGTATTTT. The V gene is TRBV2, the J gene TRBJ2-3; D is undetermined. CDR1 and CDR2 (germline): SNHLY, FYNNEI. The CDR3 length is 14 residues. The V gene lost 10 bases and the J gene lost 0 bases, with 14 bases spanning the gap. Looking up the rest from reference TRBV2 and TRBJ2-3 gives the full variable domain: EPEVTQTPSHQVTQMGQEVILRCVPISNHLYFYWYRQILGQKVEFLVSFYNNEISEKSEIFDDQFSVERPDGSNFTLKIRSTKLEDSAMYFCAIHWPQSTDTQYFGPGTRLTVL.